This entry concerns a single T cell receptor beta chain. Antigen unknown. Eight reactions per sample, run separately, yielded cDNA. UMIs with a 6-nucleotide sample barcode were added by template switching. Using the 5' RACE reads, TCRdb records one entry per CDR3 protein without DNA. Its clone listing holds some 150,000 distinct CDR3 sequences. This CDR3 comprises 17 residues. Germline V gene lookup returns CDR1 LGHNA and CDR2 YSLEER. This specimen comes from a study of monozygotic twins with inflammatory bowel disease. Study-level results: The authors found no support for a single strong IBD-associated signal or clonotype. Patients received differing immunosuppressive treatments, which may have added variability to their repertoires.

Source material: blood. The chain combines TRBV4-3 with TRBJ2-1; the D call of TRBD2 rests on TCRdb alone, since no DNA is present to check it. This clonotype was obtained from a human donor with ulcerative colitis or Crohn's disease, or a healthy co-twin of an affected twin (not recorded which). This CDR3 reads CASSQTTLAVLYNEQFF.